This TCR beta chain was identified in a study of CD8 T cells in ankylosing spondylitis. With 0 bases clipped from V and 5 bases from J, the junction kept 3 bases outside the gene matches. The CDR3 runs to 15 residues. Germline CDR1 SGHKS, CDR2 YYEKEE (reference sequence). Overall study results and limits: A motif of roughly eight highly homologous TCR beta variants was seen as apparently characteristic of ankylosing spondylitis blood. Those disease-linked clones were CD8+; they were also relatively rare in peripheral blood. Researchers reportedly found disease-linked clones significantly enriched in matched ankylosing spondylitis synovial fluid.

This clonotype occurred many times. Antigen unknown. Quantitative 5'-RACE with molecular barcodes generated TCR beta libraries. TCRdb redid the calling of the 5' RACE reads with MiXCR, one entry per CDR3 protein. Among about 240,000 distinct CDR3 sequences, 9.5% to 12% were seen once, and the ten largest hold less than 7%. Sequenced material: blood, either unsorted or a sorted T cell fraction (not recorded which). This sequence joins TRBV5-5 and TRBJ2-2; 8 positions agree with TRBD2. This clonotype originated in a male donor with ankylosing spondylitis or in good health (not recorded which). CDR3 amino acids: CASSLEGLGTGELFF. The DNA of the CDR3 is TGTGCCAGCAGCTTGGAGGGACTAGGTACCGGGGAGCTGTTTTTT.